This T cell receptor (beta chain) was found in a study of early T cells in non-severe SARS-CoV-2 infection. Study as a whole: RNA in bulk from unsorted whole blood was sequenced, and chains were unpaired.

The CDR3 sequence is 14 residues long. The V end lost 5 bases, the J end lost 7 bases, and 12 bases lay between the germline ends. Germline-derived CDR1 and CDR2 are LNHNV and YYDKDF (reference sequence). General study results and limits: Lookups in VDJdb leaned toward anti-spike CD8 responses and missed private and CD4 specificities.

Attachment of unique molecular identifiers to individual cDNA molecules was performed. In TCRdb, the 5' RACE reads were re-called with MiXCR into one record per CDR3 protein. Here the sample spans under 35,000 distinct CDR3 sequences, 5.4% being singletons. This clonotype has ten or more counts. The antigen remains unidentified. This sequence was found in an adult who was a healthcare worker with PCR-confirmed SARS-CoV-2 infection or an uninfected control (not recorded which). J is TRBJ1-6 and V is TRBV15, with D possibly being TRBD1 (5 bases). Sequenced: whole blood. The CDR3 loop is CATSGGVFNSPLHF. The CDR3 region has the DNA TGTGCCACCAGCGGGGGGGTCTTCAATTCACCCCTCCACTTT.